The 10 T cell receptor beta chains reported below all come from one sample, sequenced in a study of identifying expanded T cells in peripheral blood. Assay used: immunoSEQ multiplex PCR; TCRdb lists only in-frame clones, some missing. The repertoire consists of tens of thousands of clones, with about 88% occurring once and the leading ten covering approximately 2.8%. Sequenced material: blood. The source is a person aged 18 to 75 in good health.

CDR3 sequence reads: CASSSLIGGADTQYF. The CDR3 DNA reads TGTGCCAGCAGCTCATTAATCGGGGGGGCAGATACGCAGTATTTT. The chain carries TRBV11-2 and TRBJ2-3, with TRBD2 identical over 8 bases. The V segment lost 4 bases and the J segment 4 bases; nucleotides outside the gene matches: 7. The germline gives CDR1 SGHAT, CDR2 FQNNGV. The length of the CDR3 is 15 residues.

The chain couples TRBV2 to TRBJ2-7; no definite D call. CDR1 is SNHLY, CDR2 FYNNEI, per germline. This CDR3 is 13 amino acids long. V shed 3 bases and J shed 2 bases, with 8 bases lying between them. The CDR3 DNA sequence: TGTGCCAGCAGTGAGGGTAATGCCTACGAGCAGTACTTC. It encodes CASSEGNAYEQYF.

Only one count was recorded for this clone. The chain's CDR3 is CASRTGLNYGYTF. The CDR3 nucleotides read TGTGCCAGCAGGACAGGGTTAAACTATGGCTACACCTTC. The chain joins TRBV27 to TRBJ1-2; 7 bases map to TRBD1. The CDR3 is 13 amino acids. The germline CDR1 and CDR2 sequences are MNHEY and SMNVEV (reference sequence). Unmatched junction bases numbered 3, after V lost 6 bases and J lost 2 bases.

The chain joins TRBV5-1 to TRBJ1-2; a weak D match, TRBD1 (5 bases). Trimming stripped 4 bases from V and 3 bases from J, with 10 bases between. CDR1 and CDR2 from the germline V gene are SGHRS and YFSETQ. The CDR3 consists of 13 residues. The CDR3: CASSAGTDYGYTF. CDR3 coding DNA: TGCGCCAGCAGCGCCGGGACGGACTATGGCTACACCTTC. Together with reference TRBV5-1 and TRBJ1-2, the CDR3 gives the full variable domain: KAGVTQTPRYLIKTRGQQVTLSCSPISGHRSVSWYQQTPGQGLQFLFEYFSETQRNKGNFPGRFSGRQFSNSRSEMNVSTLELGDSALYLCASSAGTDYGYTFGSGTRLTVV.

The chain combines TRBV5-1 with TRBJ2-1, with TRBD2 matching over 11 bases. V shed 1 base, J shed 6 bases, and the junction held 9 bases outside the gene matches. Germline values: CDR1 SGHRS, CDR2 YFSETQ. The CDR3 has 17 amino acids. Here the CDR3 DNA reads TGCGCCAGCAGCTTGAATGCCTATAGCGGGAGGGGCAATGAGCAGTTCTTC. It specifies CASSLNAYSGRGNEQFF.

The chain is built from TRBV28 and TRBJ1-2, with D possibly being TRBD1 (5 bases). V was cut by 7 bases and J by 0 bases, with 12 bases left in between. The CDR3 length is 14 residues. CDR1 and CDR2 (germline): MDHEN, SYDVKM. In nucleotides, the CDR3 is TGTGCCAGCAAATTGGACACAGCTAACTATGGCTACACCTTC. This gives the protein CASKLDTANYGYTF.

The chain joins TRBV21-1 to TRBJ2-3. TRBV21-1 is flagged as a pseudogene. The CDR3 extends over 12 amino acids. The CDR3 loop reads CASSKLGDTQYF. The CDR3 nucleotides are TGTGCCAGCAGCAAACTGGGGGATACGCAGTATTTT.

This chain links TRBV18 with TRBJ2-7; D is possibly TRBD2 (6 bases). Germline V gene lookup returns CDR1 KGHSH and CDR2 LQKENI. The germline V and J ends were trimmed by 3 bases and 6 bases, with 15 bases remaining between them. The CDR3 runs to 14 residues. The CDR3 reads CASSPGAGGVEQYF. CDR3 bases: TGTGCCAGCTCACCTGGGGCAGGCGGGGTCGAGCAGTACTTC.

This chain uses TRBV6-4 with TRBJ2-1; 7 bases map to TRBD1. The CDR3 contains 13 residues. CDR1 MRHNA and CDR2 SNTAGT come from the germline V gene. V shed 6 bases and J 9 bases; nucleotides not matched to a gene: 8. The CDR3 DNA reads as TGTGCCAGCAGCACAGGGGATTGGGGTGAGCAGTTCTTC. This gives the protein CASSTGDWGEQFF.

In nucleotides, the CDR3 is TGTGCCAGCAGCGTATCGTCGCGGCAGCATGGCTACACCTTC. Translated: CASSVSSRQHGYTF. The J gene is TRBJ1-2, the V gene TRBV9; D gene unclear. Trimming took 1 base from V and 6 from J, leaving 13 bases between them. The length of the CDR3 is 14 residues. Germline V CDR1 and CDR2: SGDLS, YYNGEE.